One TCR beta chain is described in this entry. The antigen remains undetermined. This CDR3 comprises 15 residues. The V end lost 4 bases, the J end lost 0 bases, and 11 bases lay between the germline ends. Germline V gives CDR1 SEHNR, CDR2 FQNEAQ (reference sequence). Treatment indicated: some 20 received Ad26.COV2.S at low or high dose, single or two shots; roughly 5 received placebo; per-sample allocation not given. It was on day 63 after the first vaccine or placebo injection that samples were taken. It was an adult aged 18-55 years in Boston who was the donor. This entry belongs to a study of Ad26.COV2.S vaccination and SARS-CoV-2 variants. Whole-study results and caveats: Comparable non-spike TCR breadth was observed in vaccine and placebo recipients. Compared with placebo recipients, vaccine recipients had higher spike-specific TCR breadth.

The assay was immunoSEQ multiplex PCR, and TCRdb's table has in-frame clones only and misses some. The sample lists hundreds of thousands of clones; 75% to 90% were seen once. The V gene is TRBV7-9, the J gene TRBJ2-3; tentatively, D is TRBD2 (6 bases). This sequence originates from a person between 18 and 65 years old who received the Ad26.COV2.S COVID-19 vaccine or a placebo. The starting material was peripheral blood, obtained in a trial of Ad26.COV2.S vaccine versus placebo. The DNA for the CDR3 is TGTGCCAGCAGCTCGACTAGTCTAAGCACAGATACGCAGTATTTT. Translation: CASSSTSLSTDTQYF.